The clone carrying this T cell receptor (beta chain) was observed a few times. These data are taken from a study of blood T cell repertoires in COVID-19. Study context: The origin of the acute and convalescent COVID-19 samples was the United States, Italy and Spain. From T cells, B-cell-depleted T cells, or PBMCs came the material, which was cDNA or gDNA.

Germline loops: CDR1 SGDLS, CDR2 YYNGEE. Trimming stripped 3 bases from V and 2 bases from J, with 6 bases between. The CDR3 runs 13 residues. In the source study's methods: Reference gene primer amplification gave nucleated cell count estimates. Only in-frame clones appear in the TCRdb table, and some are missing; sequencing was by immunoSEQ multiplex PCR. The DNA was the basis for D and trimming; V, J and clone size are from that table. The sample lists 130,000 or so clones, 82% seen once, with more than 4.5% in the top ten. J is TRBJ1-3 and V is TRBV9; D uncertain. Material: peripheral blood. The receptor was derived from a woman in her sixties or seventies with acute or convalescent COVID-19. CDR3 DNA: TGTGCCAGCAGCGAGCAAACTGGAAACACCATATATTTT. Encoded protein: CASSEQTGNTIYF.